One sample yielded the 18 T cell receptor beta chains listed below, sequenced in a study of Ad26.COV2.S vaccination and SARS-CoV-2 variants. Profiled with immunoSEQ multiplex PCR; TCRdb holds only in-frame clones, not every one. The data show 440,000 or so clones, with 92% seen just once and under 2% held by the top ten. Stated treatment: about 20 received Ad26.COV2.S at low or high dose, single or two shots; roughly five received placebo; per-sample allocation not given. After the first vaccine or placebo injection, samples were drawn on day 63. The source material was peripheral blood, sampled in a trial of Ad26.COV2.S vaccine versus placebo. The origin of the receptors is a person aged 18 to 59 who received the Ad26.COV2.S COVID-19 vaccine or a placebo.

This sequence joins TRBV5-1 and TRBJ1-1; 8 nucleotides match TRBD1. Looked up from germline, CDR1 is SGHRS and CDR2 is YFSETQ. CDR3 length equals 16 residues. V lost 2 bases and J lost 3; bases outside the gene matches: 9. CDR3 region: CASSFGQGNGDTEAFF. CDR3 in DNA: TGCGCCAGCAGCTTCGGACAGGGTAACGGGGACACTGAAGCTTTCTTT.

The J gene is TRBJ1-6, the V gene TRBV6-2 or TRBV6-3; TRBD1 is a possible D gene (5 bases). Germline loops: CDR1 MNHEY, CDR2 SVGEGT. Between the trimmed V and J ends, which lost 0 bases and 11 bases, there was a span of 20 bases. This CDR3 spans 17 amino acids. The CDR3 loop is CASSYSMGRVGGTPLHF. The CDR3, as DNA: TGTGCCAGCAGTTACTCGATGGGGAGAGTGGGGGGTACACCCCTCCACTTT.

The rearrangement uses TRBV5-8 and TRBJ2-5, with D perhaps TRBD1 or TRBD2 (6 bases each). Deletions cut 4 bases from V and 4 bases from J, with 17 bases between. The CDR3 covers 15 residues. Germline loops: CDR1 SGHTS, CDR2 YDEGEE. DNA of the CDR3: TGTGCCAGCAGCGTGCAGGGGAGGTTCTTAGAGACCCAGTACTTC. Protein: CASSVQGRFLETQYF.

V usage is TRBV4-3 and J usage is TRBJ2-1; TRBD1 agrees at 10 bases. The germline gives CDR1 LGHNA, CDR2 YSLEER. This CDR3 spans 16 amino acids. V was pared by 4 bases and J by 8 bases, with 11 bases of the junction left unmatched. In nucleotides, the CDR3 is TGCGCCAGCAGCCTCATAAGGACAGGGGGTATCTATGAGCAGTTCTTC. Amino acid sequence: CASSLIRTGGIYEQFF.

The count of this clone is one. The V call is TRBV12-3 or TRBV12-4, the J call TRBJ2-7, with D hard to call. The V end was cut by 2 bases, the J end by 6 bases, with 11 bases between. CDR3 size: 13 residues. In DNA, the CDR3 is TGTGCCAGCAGTTTACCCCCCCTAGGCGAGCAGTACTTC. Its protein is CASSLPPLGEQYF.

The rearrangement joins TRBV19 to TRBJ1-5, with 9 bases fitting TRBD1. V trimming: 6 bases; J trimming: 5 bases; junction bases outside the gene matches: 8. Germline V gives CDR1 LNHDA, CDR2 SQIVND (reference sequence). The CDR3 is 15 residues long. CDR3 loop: CASRTEDRGYQPQHF. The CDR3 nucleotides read TGTGCCAGTAGGACCGAGGACAGGGGTTATCAGCCCCAGCATTTT. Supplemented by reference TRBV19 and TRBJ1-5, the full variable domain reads DGGITQSPKYLFRKEGQNVTLSCEQNLNHDAMYWYRQDPGQGLRLIYYSQIVNDFQKGDIAEGYSVSREKKESFPLTVTSAQKNPTAFYLCASRTEDRGYQPQHFGDGTRLSIL.

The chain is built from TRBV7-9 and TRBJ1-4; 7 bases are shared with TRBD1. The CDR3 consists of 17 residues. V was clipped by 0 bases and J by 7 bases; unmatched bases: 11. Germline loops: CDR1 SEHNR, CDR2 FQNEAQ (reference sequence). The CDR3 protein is CASSLAARRGQFEKLFF. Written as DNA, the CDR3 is TGTGCCAGCAGCTTAGCAGCGAGAAGGGGACAGTTTGAAAAACTGTTTTTT. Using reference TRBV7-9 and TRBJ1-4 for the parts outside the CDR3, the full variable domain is DTGVSQNPRHKITKRGQNVTFRCDPISEHNRLYWYRQTLGQGPEFLTYFQNEAQLEKSRLLSDRFSAERPKGSFSTLEIQRTEQGDSAMYLCASSLAARRGQFEKLFFGSGTQLSVL.

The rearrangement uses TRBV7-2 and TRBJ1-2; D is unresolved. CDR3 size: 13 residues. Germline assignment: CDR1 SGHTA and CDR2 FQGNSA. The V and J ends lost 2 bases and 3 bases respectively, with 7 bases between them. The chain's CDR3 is CASSLYIYYGYTF. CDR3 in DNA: TGTGCCAGCAGCTTATACATTTACTATGGCTACACCTTC. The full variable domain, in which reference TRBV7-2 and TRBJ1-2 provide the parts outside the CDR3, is GAGVSQSPSNKVTEKGKDVELRCDPISGHTALYWYRQSLGQGLEFLIYFQGNSAPDKSGLPSDRFSAERTGGSVSTLTIQRTQQEDSAVYLCASSLYIYYGYTFGSGTRLTVV.

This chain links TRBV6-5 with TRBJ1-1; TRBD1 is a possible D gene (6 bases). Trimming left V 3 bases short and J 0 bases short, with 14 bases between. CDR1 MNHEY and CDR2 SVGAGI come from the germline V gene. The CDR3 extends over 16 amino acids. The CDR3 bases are TGTGCCAGCAGTTATCAGGGGCCACCCATGAACACTGAAGCTTTCTTT. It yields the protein CASSYQGPPMNTEAFF.

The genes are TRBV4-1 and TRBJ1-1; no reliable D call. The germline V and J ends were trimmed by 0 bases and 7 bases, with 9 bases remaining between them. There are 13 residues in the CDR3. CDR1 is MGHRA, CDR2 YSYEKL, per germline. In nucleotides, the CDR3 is TGCGCCAGCAGCCAAGATATCCGGGATGAAGCTTTCTTT. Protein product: CASSQDIRDEAFF.

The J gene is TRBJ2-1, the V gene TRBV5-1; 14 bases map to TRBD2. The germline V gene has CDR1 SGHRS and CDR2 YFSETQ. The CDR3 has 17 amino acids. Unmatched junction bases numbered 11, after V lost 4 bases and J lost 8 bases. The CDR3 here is CASSPWTSGGLGHEQFF. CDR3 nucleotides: TGCGCCAGCAGCCCATGGACTAGCGGGGGGCTGGGACATGAGCAGTTCTTC.

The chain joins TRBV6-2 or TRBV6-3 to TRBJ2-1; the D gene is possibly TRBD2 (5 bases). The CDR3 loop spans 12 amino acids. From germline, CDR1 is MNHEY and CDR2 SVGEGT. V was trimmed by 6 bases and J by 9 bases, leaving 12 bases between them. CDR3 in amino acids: CASSQLVGEQFF. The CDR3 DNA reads TGTGCCAGCAGCCAACTAGTAGGTGAGCAGTTCTTC.

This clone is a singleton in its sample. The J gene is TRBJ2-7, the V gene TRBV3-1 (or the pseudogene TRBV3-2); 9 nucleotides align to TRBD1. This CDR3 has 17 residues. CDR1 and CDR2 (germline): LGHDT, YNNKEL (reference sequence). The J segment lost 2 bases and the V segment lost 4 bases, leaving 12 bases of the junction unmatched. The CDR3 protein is CASSLMPPGQGAYEQYF. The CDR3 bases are TGTGCCAGCAGCCTGATGCCACCGGGACAGGGCGCCTACGAGCAGTACTTC.

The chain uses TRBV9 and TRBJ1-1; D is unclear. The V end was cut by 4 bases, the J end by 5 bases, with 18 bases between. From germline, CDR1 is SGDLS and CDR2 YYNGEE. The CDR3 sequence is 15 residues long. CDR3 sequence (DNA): TGTGCCAGCAGCATAGGAGGTTGGAGCGGGACTGAAGCTTTCTTT. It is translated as CASSIGGWSGTEAFF.

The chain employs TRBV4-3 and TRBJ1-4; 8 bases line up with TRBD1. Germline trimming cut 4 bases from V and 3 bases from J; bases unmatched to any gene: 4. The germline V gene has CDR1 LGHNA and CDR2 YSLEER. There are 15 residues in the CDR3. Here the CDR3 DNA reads TGCGCCAGCAGCCCTCAGGGGGCAGCTAATGAAAAACTGTTTTTT. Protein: CASSPQGAANEKLFF.

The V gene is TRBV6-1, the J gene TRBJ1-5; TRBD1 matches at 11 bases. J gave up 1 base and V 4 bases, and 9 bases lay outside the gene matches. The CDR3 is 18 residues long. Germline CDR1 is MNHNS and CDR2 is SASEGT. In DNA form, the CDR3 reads TGTGCCAGCAGTGCCCCCGGGACAGGGGGTCCGAGCAATCAGCCCCAGCATTTT. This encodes CASSAPGTGGPSNQPQHF.

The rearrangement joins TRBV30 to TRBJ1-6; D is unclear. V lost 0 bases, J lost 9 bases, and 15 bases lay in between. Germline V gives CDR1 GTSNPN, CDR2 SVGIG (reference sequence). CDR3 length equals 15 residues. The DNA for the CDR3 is TGTGCCTGGAGTGTACACGGGGTCGGGGTTTCACCCCTCCACTTT. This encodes CAWSVHGVGVSPLHF.

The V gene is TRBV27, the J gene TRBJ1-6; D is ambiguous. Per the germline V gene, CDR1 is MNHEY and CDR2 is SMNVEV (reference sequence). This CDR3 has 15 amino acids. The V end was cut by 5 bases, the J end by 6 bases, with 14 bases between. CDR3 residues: CASSPRAAFNSPLHF. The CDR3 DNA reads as TGTGCCAGCAGTCCCCGGGCGGCATTTAATTCACCCCTCCACTTT.